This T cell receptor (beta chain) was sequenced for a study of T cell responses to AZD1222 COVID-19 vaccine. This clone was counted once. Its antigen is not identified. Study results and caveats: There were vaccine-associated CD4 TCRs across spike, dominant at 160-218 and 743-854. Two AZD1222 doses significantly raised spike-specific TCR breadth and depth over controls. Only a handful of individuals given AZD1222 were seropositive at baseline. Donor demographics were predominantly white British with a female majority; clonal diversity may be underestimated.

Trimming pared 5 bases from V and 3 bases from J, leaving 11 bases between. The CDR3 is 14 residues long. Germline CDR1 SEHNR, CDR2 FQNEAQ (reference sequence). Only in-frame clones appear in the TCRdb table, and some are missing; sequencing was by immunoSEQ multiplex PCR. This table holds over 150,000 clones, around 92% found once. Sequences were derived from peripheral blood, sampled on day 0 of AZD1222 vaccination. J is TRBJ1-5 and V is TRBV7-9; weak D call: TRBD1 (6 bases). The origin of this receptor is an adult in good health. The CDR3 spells CASSEDRFNQPQHF. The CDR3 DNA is TGTGCCAGCAGCGAAGACAGGTTCAATCAGCCCCAGCATTTT.